This T cell receptor (beta chain) was found in a study of blood T cell repertoires in COVID-19. The repertoire was sequenced with immunoSEQ multiplex PCR; TCRdb's copy has only in-frame clones and lacks some. The sample has around 250,000 clones; 84% are singletons. The CDR3 runs to 11 residues. The germline gives CDR1 LGHNT, CDR2 FRNRAP. V gave up 4 bases and J gave up 8 bases, with 8 bases separating them. The J gene is TRBJ1-1, the V gene TRBV12-5, with D unresolved. The clonotype originates from a woman aged 40 to 50 who had recovered from COVID-19. The specimen sequenced was peripheral blood. CDR3 in amino acids: CASGSPGEAFF. The CDR3 DNA reads as TGTGCTAGTGGTTCACCGGGGGAAGCTTTCTTT.